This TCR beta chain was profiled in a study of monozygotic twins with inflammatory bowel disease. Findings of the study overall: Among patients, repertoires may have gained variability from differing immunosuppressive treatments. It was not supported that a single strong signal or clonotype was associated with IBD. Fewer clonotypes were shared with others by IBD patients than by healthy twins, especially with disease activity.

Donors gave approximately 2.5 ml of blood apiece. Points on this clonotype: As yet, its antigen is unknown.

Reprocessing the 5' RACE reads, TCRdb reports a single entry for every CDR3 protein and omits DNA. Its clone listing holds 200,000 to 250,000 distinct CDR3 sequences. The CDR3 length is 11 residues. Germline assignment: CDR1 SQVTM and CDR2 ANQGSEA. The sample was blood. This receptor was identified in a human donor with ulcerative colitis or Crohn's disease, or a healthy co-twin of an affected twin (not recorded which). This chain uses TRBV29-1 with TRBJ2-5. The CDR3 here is CSVEPQETQYF.